This TCR beta chain emerged from a study of OX40 agonist ivuxolimab in advanced cancers. As for the study in general: Prior checkpoint blockade (anti-PD-1, anti-PD-L1 or anti-CTLA-4) was permitted; 40% had it. Partial response was recorded in three patients: one hepatocellular carcinoma and two cutaneous melanoma cases.

TCRdb keeps only in-frame clones here, not all; method: immunoSEQ multiplex PCR. The sample yields tens of thousands of clones, about 88% seen once. V was clipped by 4 bases and J by 2 bases, with 19 bases between them. Germline V gene data show CDR1 as SGDLS and CDR2 as YYNGEE. CDR3 length: 16 residues. This receptor was obtained from an adult with an advanced solid tumor such as melanoma, head and neck, liver or kidney cancer. The V call is TRBV9, the J call TRBJ2-7; D may be TRBD2 (8 bases). The sequencing used CD4+ or CD8+ T cells sorted from blood, collected in a trial of the OX40 agonist ivuxolimab. DNA for the CDR3: TGTGCCAGCAGCCCCCGGGGGGGGGACAGAACCTACGAGCAGTACTTC. Its protein product is CASSPRGGDRTYEQYF.